The rows below give T cell receptor beta chains drawn from one sample of a study of cytotoxic CD8 clonotypes in ibrutinib-treated CLL. Method: immunoSEQ multiplex PCR; TCRdb's copy keeps in-frame clones and lacks some. This table holds around 200,000 clones, around 70% found once. The sequencing here drew on PBMCs, taken after 12 months of ibrutinib treatment. These receptors originate from a human donor with chronic lymphocytic leukemia. Each CDR3 is given with its conserved first and last residue. D genes are given only for firm matches. The size field is filled for only some rows; it gives once, few, many or a size class.

D: .; V: TRBV9; J: TRBJ1-3; size: .; DNA: TGTGCCAGCAGCGTAGGGCTGGAAGCGCTTGGAAACACCATATATTTT; CDR3: CASSVGLEALGNTIYF
D: .; V: TRBV30; J: TRBJ2-5; size: few; DNA: TGTGCCTGGAGTATGGGTTCGGCGTCAGGGACCCAGTACTTC; CDR3: CAWSMGSASGTQYF
D: .; V: TRBV6-6; J: TRBJ1-5; size: .; DNA: TGTGCCAGCAGTTACTCGTCAGGGGTTGGCAATCAGCCCCAGCATTTT; CDR3: CASSYSSGVGNQPQHF
D: .; V: TRBV7-3; J: TRBJ1-5; size: .; DNA: TGTGCCAGCAGCTCCTCTTGGGGGCAGCCCCAGCATTTT; CDR3: CASSSSWGQPQHF
D: TRBD1; V: TRBV4-1; J: TRBJ1-2; size: .; DNA: TGCGCCAGCAGCCAAGATGGAAAGGGGGCGTACGGCTACACCTTC; CDR3: CASSQDGKGAYGYTF
D: .; V: TRBV4-1; J: TRBJ2-1; size: few; DNA: TGCGCCAGCAGCCAAACCGAGGGGCTGCGATACAATGAGCAGTTCTTC; CDR3: CASSQTEGLRYNEQFF
D: .; V: TRBV29-1; J: TRBJ1-1; size: .; DNA: TGCAGCGTTGAAGGGGCGATAGGTCTTAAAACTGAAGCTTTCTTT; CDR3: CSVEGAIGLKTEAFF
D: TRBD2; V: TRBV6-1; J: TRBJ2-1; size: many; DNA: TGTGCCAGCAGCACTAGCGGGGGGGCCAATGAGCAGTTCTTC; CDR3: CASSTSGGANEQFF
D: .; V: TRBV15; J: TRBJ1-2; size: .; DNA: TGTGCCACCAGCAGAGATGGAGGACACCTCTATGGCTACACCTTC; CDR3: CATSRDGGHLYGYTF
D: .; V: TRBV5-1; J: TRBJ2-3; size: once; DNA: TGCGCCAGCAGCTTGTTGGGGCAGCCGAGCACAGATACGCAGTATTTT; CDR3: CASSLLGQPSTDTQYF
D: TRBD1; V: TRBV30; J: TRBJ2-7; size: .; DNA: TGTGCCTGGAGGCGACAGGGGGGAGAGCAGTACTTC; CDR3: CAWRRQGGEQYF
D: .; V: TRBV6-4; J: TRBJ1-1; size: once; DNA: TGTGCCAGCAGAATGGGGGATTCTGAAGCTTTCTTT; CDR3: CASRMGDSEAFF
D: TRBD2; V: TRBV7-3; J: TRBJ2-2; size: few; DNA: TGTGCCAGCAGCCCGGGAGGGGTCACCGGGGAGCTGTTTTTT; CDR3: CASSPGGVTGELFF
D: .; V: TRBV27; J: TRBJ2-3; size: few; DNA: TGTGCCAGCAGTTTATTGGACAGGCGGGAGGATACGCAGTATTTT; CDR3: CASSLLDRREDTQYF
D: .; V: TRBV20-1; J: TRBJ1-1; size: few; DNA: TGCAGTGTTCCTGAAGCTTTCTTT; CDR3: CSVPEAFF
D: .; V: TRBV12-5; J: TRBJ1-6; size: .; DNA: TGTGCTAGTGGTTTGGGCAGTAAGTCACCCCTCCACTTT; CDR3: CASGLGSKSPLHF
D: TRBD1; V: TRBV9; J: TRBJ1-2; size: .; DNA: TGTGCCAGCAGCCCAAGAGGTCCAGGGGGAGCAAATGGCTACACCTTC; CDR3: CASSPRGPGGANGYTF
D: .; V: TRBV30; J: TRBJ1-5; size: .; DNA: TGTGCCTGGACCTATAGCAATCAGCCCCAGCATTTT; CDR3: CAWTYSNQPQHF
D: TRBD1; V: TRBV4-3; J: TRBJ2-3; size: .; DNA: TGCGCCAGCAGCCGCGGGACAGGGCCACTCCCGGATACGCAGTATTTT; CDR3: CASSRGTGPLPDTQYF
D: .; V: TRBV15; J: TRBJ1-4; size: .; DNA: TGTGCCACCAGCAGAGATCGAGTAGGAGGACAGTCACTGTTTTTT; CDR3: CATSRDRVGGQSLFF
D: TRBD1; V: TRBV6-1; J: TRBJ1-1; size: few; DNA: TGTGCCAGCAGTGAGCCGGGACAGATGAACACTGAAGCTTTCTTT; CDR3: CASSEPGQMNTEAFF
D: .; V: TRBV11-1; J: TRBJ1-4; size: .; DNA: TGTGCCAGCAGCCTAGAACCACGAGAAAATGAAAAACTGTTTTTT; CDR3: CASSLEPRENEKLFF
D: .; V: TRBV4-3; J: TRBJ1-1; size: .; DNA: TGCGCCAGCAGCCAGGTCGGCGAAACTGAAGCTTTCTTT; CDR3: CASSQVGETEAFF
D: .; V: TRBV5-1; J: TRBJ1-6; size: .; DNA: TGCGCCAGCAGCCAATACCCCCGGGATCTCAGGGGAAGGAATTCACCCCTCCACTTT; CDR3: CASSQYPRDLRGRNSPLHF
D: .; V: TRBV18; J: TRBJ2-7; size: .; DNA: TGTGCCAGCTCACCACCGGACCGGCGGGGTTACGAGCAGTACTTC; CDR3: CASSPPDRRGYEQYF
D: TRBD1; V: TRBV18; J: TRBJ1-1; size: .; DNA: TGTGCCAGCTCACCAGGGACAGGGAATATGAACACTGAAGCTTTCTTT; CDR3: CASSPGTGNMNTEAFF
D: .; V: TRBV9; J: TRBJ2-6; size: .; DNA: TGTGCCAGCAGCCCACATCAGGGCACTGGGGCCAACGTCCTGACTTTC; CDR3: CASSPHQGTGANVLTF
D: .; V: TRBV5-1; J: TRBJ2-5; size: .; DNA: TGCGCCAGCAGCTTGGGAGGTCGGCAGAGGATAGAGACCCAGTACTTC; CDR3: CASSLGGRQRIETQYF
D: .; V: TRBV5-1; J: TRBJ2-2; size: .; DNA: TGCGCCAGCAGCTTGGGGCTGAGCGACACCGGGGAGCTGTTTTTT; CDR3: CASSLGLSDTGELFF
D: .; V: TRBV19; J: TRBJ2-2; size: once; DNA: TGTGCCAGTAGTTTAGCAGAGAACACCGGGGAGCTGTTTTTT; CDR3: CASSLAENTGELFF
D: TRBD1; V: TRBV27; J: TRBJ1-6; size: .; DNA: TGTGCCAGCAGTCTCGGACAGGGGGACTCACCCCTCCACTTT; CDR3: CASSLGQGDSPLHF
D: .; V: TRBV5-4; J: TRBJ2-5; size: .; DNA: TGTGCCAGCAGCTTGCGCCAGGGTCGGTCAGAGACCCAGTACTTC; CDR3: CASSLRQGRSETQYF
D: .; V: TRBV18; J: TRBJ2-2; size: .; DNA: TGTGCCAGCTCACCGCCCACAGAGACCGGGGAGCTGTTTTTT; CDR3: CASSPPTETGELFF
D: .; V: TRBV13; J: TRBJ1-1; size: .; DNA: TGTGCCAGCAGCCTTGCGGGGGGCACTGAAGCTTTCTTT; CDR3: CASSLAGGTEAFF
D: .; V: TRBV6-5; J: TRBJ1-1; size: .; DNA: TGTGCCAGCAGTTACAGGTCCGAGTTCACTGAAGCTTTCTTT; CDR3: CASSYRSEFTEAFF
D: .; V: TRBV18; J: TRBJ1-5; size: few; DNA: TGTGCCAGCTCACCACCGCAGGGCCAACCCCAGCATTTT; CDR3: CASSPPQGQPQHF